The 29 T cell receptor beta chains below come from one sample, sequenced in a study of CXCR3-negative and CXCR3-positive naive CD8 T cells. Study-wide results and caveats: Against CXCR3-negative naive cells, CXCR3-positive naive cells showed more hydrophobic TRB CDR3s.

The libraries of TRB cDNA were constructed through 5' RACE using UMI labels. TCRdb re-called the 5' RACE reads; one entry per CDR3 protein, DNA not given. The listing contains 85,000 to 90,000 distinct CDR3 sequences. The antigens of these receptors remain unknown. Sequences were obtained from naive CXCR3+ CD8+ T cells from blood. Subset meaning: CD45RO-CCR7+CD27+CD95- naive CD8+ T cells expressing CXCR3 (TNR3+). These TCRs come from a human donor in good health. Some clones in this sample may be carry-over from other donors' samples.

The chain recombines TRBV20-1 with TRBJ2-7. Germline CDR1 reads DFQATT; CDR2 reads SNEGSKA (reference sequence). The CDR3 is 11 residues long. CDR3 sequence reads: CSARDENEQYF.

The chain is built from TRBV7-9 and TRBJ2-5; TCRdb calls TRBD1, which cannot be checked without DNA. Per germline, CDR1 SEHNR and CDR2 FQNEAQ (reference sequence). This CDR3 contains 16 residues. Here the CDR3 reads CASSFPGTGTRETQYF.

The chain has TRBV5-1 and TRBJ2-2; TCRdb indicates TRBD1, and absent DNA this call remains unverified. The CDR3 has 15 amino acids. CDR1 is SGHRS and CDR2 is YFSETQ in the germline V gene. The CDR3 is CASSFRGQTPGELFF. Looking up the rest from reference TRBV5-1 and TRBJ2-2 gives the full variable domain: KAGVTQTPRYLIKTRGQQVTLSCSPISGHRSVSWYQQTPGQGLQFLFEYFSETQRNKGNFPGRFSGRQFSNSRSEMNVSTLELGDSALYLCASSFRGQTPGELFFGEGSRLTVL.

The chain is built from TRBV13 and TRBJ2-7; TCRdb indicates TRBD1, and absent DNA this call remains unverified. Germline CDR1 reads PRHDT; CDR2 reads FYEKMQ (reference sequence). The CDR3 extends over 16 amino acids. This chain's CDR3 is CASSPEAITGTGEQYF.

The chain employs TRBV6-5 and TRBJ2-1; TCRdb selects TRBD1, and the lack of DNA leaves this call unchecked. The germline gives CDR1 MNHEY, CDR2 SVGAGI. This CDR3 has 14 residues. This CDR3 is CASHRGNNYNEQFF.

The chain has TRBV19 and TRBJ1-2. This CDR3 comprises 13 residues. CDR1 and CDR2 (germline): LNHDA, SQIVND (reference sequence). The CDR3 sequence is CASSHDGYYGYTF.

The chain links TRBV28 to TRBJ2-6. This CDR3 spans 13 amino acids. Germline values: CDR1 MDHEN, CDR2 SYDVKM. CDR3 sequence: CANRNSGANVLTF.

V is TRBV7-8 and J is TRBJ2-1. Germline V gene sequence: CDR1 SGHVS, CDR2 FQNEAQ. The CDR3 contains 13 residues. The CDR3 sequence is CASSLEASFEQFF. Variable domain in full (rest from reference TRBV7-8 and TRBJ2-1): GAGVSQSPRYKVAKRGQDVALRCDPISGHVSLFWYQQALGQGPEFLTYFQNEAQLDKSGLPSDRFFAERPEGSVSTLKIQRTQQEDSAVYLCASSLEASFEQFFGPGTRLTVL.

The chain links TRBV4-2 to TRBJ2-1; TCRdb proposes TRBD2, but this gene call is untestable without DNA. CDR3 size: 15 residues. CDR1 and CDR2 (germline): LGHNA, YNFKEQ. The CDR3: CASSQERTSSGEQFF.

The CDR3 sequence is CATSRGQNIYEQYF. The V call is TRBV15, the J call TRBJ2-7; the TCRdb call, TRBD1, lacks DNA for checking. Germline V lookup: CDR1 LNHNV, CDR2 YYDKDF (reference sequence). This CDR3 comprises 14 residues.

The chain recombines TRBV5-4 with TRBJ2-5; TCRdb calls TRBD2, which cannot be checked without DNA. The CDR3 totals 15 residues. Germline V gene data show CDR1 as SGHNT and CDR2 as YYREEE (reference sequence). CDR3 amino acids: CASSSGSSRGETQYF.

The V gene is TRBV4-1, the J gene TRBJ1-3; absent DNA, TCRdb's TRBD1 call cannot be checked. The CDR3 has 15 amino acids. CDR1 MGHRA and CDR2 YSYEKL come from the germline V gene. The CDR3 is CASSTGGASGNTIYF.

The rearrangement links TRBV2 to TRBJ2-2. Germline V gene lookup returns CDR1 SNHLY and CDR2 FYNNEI. The CDR3 sequence is 15 residues long. The CDR3 loop reads CASSVKWTNTGELFF.

The chain recombines TRBV3-1 with TRBJ2-1; checking the TCRdb D call of TRBD2 is not possible without DNA. The CDR3 sequence is 14 residues long. CDR1 LGHDT and CDR2 YNNKEL come from the germline V gene (reference sequence). CDR3 loop: CASSGGGAYNEQFF.

The chain is built from TRBV29-1 and TRBJ2-1; TCRdb designates TRBD2, a call that cannot be tested without DNA. This CDR3 region has 14 residues. Germline-derived CDR1 and CDR2 are SQVTM and ANQGSEA. The CDR3 loop reads CSVEDRSGRNEQFF.

V is TRBV6-5 and J is TRBJ2-7; TCRdb indicates TRBD1, and absent DNA this call remains unverified. In germline, CDR1 is MNHEY, CDR2 SVGAGI. The CDR3 runs 15 residues. The CDR3 sequence is CASSYVGGGRHEQYF.

This chain joins TRBV20-1 and TRBJ1-4. CDR1 is DFQATT, CDR2 SNEGSKA, per germline (reference sequence). The CDR3 consists of 11 residues. The CDR3: CSARENEKLFF.

The chain's CDR3 is CASTTGGNEQFF. J is TRBJ2-1 and V is TRBV6-2 or TRBV6-3; TCRdb's D call of TRBD1 is untestable without DNA. The germline V gene encodes CDR1 MNHEY and CDR2 SVGEGT. The CDR3 has 12 residues.

V is TRBV6-5 and J is TRBJ2-7; there is no DNA to check the TCRdb D call of TRBD1. CDR3 size: 16 residues. Germline V CDR1 and CDR2: MNHEY, SVGAGI. The CDR3 sequence is CASSYSGADMSYEQYF.

The chain recombines TRBV4-1 with TRBJ2-7; without DNA, the TCRdb call of TRBD1 cannot be checked. The length of the CDR3 is 13 residues. Germline-derived CDR1 and CDR2 are MGHRA and YSYEKL. The CDR3 region is CASSRTGGGEQYF.

The chain uses TRBV6-5 and TRBJ2-2; checking the TCRdb D call of TRBD2 is not possible without DNA. CDR1 and CDR2 from the germline V gene are MNHEY and SVGAGI. The length of the CDR3 is 16 residues. The CDR3 reads CASSYERELGTGELFF.

This sequence joins TRBV4-1 and TRBJ2-3. Germline-derived CDR1 and CDR2 are MGHRA and YSYEKL. The CDR3 has 13 residues. The CDR3 region is CASSQDPGNTQYF.

This chain joins TRBV7-8 and TRBJ2-1; TCRdb proposes TRBD2, but this gene call is untestable without DNA. There are 15 residues in the CDR3. Germline lookup yields CDR1 SGHVS and CDR2 FQNEAQ. This CDR3 is CASRPTSGGAYEQFF.

The chain recombines TRBV12-3 or TRBV12-4 with TRBJ1-5; TCRdb picks TRBD1, but there is no DNA to check that call. CDR3 size: 15 residues. CDR3 in amino acids: CASSQTWGLGQPQHF.

The CDR3 spells CAITGIGETQYF. This rearrangement joins TRBV28 to TRBJ2-5; without DNA, the TCRdb call of TRBD1 cannot be checked. This CDR3 contains 12 residues. In germline, CDR1 is MDHEN, CDR2 SYDVKM.

The chain has TRBV20-1 and TRBJ2-2; TCRdb's D call, TRBD1, is unchecked because there is no DNA. Germline assignment: CDR1 DFQATT and CDR2 SNEGSKA (reference sequence). CDR3 length: 15 residues. The CDR3 here is CSAGRDKEDTGELFF.

The chain employs TRBV5-5 and TRBJ1-5; TCRdb proposes TRBD1, but this gene call is untestable without DNA. From germline, CDR1 is SGHKS and CDR2 YYEKEE (reference sequence). The CDR3 consists of 15 residues. This CDR3 reads CASSFGQYSNQPQHF.

The chain joins TRBV12-3 or TRBV12-4 to TRBJ2-7. The length of the CDR3 is 12 residues. The CDR3 reads CASSFLVDEQYF.

V gene TRBV29-1 combines with J gene TRBJ2-1. This CDR3 is 13 amino acids long. CDR1 is SQVTM, CDR2 ANQGSEA, per germline. The CDR3 spells CSVVGTPSHEQFF.